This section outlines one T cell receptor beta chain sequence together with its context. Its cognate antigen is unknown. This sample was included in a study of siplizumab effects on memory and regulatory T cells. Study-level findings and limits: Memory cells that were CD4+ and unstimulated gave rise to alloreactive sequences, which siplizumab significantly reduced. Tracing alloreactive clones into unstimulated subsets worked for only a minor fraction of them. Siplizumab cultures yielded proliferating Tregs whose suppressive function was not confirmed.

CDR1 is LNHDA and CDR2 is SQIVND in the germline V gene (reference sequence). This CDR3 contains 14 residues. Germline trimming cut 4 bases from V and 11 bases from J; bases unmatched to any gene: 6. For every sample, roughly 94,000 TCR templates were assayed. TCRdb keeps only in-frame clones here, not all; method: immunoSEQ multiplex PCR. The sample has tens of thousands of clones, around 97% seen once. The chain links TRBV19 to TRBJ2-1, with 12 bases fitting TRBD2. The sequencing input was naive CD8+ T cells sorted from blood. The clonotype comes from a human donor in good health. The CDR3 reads CASSTSGRDIKQFF. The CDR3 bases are TGTGCCAGTAGTACTAGCGGGAGGGATATCAAGCAGTTCTTC.